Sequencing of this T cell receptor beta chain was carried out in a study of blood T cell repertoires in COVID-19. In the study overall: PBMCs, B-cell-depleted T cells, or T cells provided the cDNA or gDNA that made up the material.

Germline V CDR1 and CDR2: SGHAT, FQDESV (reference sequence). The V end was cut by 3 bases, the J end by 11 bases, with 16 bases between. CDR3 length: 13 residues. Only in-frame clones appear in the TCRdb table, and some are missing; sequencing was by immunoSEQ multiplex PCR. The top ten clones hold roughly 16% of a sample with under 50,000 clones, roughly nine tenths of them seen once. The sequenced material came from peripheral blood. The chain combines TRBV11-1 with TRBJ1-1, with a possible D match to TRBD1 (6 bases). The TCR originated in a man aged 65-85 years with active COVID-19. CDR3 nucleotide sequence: TGTGCCAGCAGCTTCGACAGGTCCCCGCCGGCTTTCTTT. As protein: CASSFDRSPPAFF. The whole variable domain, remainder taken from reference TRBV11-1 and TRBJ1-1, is EAEVAQSPRYKITEKSQAVAFWCDPISGHATLYWYRQILGQGPELLVQFQDESVVDDSQLPKDRFSAERLKGVDSTLKIQPAELGDSAMYLCASSFDRSPPAFFGQGTRLTVV.